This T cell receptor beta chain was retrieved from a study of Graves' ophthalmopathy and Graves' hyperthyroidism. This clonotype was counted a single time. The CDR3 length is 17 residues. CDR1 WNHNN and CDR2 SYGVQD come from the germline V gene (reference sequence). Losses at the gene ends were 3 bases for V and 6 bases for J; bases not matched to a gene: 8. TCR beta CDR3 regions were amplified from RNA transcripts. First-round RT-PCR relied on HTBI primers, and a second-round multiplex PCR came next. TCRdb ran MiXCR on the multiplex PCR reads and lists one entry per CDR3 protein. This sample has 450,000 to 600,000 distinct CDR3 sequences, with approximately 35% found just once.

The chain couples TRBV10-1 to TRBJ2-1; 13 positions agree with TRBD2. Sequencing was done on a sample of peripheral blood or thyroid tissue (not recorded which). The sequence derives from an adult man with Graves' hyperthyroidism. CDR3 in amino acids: CASSEARTSGRRNEQFF. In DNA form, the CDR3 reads TGCGCCAGCAGTGAAGCCCGGACTAGCGGGAGACGCAATGAGCAGTTCTTC.